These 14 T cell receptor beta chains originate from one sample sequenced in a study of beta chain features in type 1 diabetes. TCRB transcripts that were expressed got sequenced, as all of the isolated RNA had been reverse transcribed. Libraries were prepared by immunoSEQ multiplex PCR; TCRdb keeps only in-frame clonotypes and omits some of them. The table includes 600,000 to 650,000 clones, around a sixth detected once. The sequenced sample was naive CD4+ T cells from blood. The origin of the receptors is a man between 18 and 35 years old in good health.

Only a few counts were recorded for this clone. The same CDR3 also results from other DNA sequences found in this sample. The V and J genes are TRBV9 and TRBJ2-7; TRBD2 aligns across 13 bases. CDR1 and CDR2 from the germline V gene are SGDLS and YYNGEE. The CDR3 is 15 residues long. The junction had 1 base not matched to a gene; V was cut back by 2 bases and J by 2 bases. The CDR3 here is CASSVGTSGTYEQYF. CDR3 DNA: TGTGCCAGCAGCGTTGGGACTAGCGGGACCTACGAGCAGTACTTC.

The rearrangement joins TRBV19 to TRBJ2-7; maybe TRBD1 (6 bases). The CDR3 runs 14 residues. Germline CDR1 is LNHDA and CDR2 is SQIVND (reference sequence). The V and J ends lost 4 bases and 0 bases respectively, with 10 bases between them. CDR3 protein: CASSTQGSSYEQYF. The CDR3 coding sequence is TGTGCCAGTAGTACTCAGGGGAGCTCCTACGAGCAGTACTTC. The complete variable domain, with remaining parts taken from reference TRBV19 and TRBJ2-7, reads DGGITQSPKYLFRKEGQNVTLSCEQNLNHDAMYWYRQDPGQGLRLIYYSQIVNDFQKGDIAEGYSVSREKKESFPLTVTSAQKNPTAFYLCASSTQGSSYEQYFGPGTRLTVT.

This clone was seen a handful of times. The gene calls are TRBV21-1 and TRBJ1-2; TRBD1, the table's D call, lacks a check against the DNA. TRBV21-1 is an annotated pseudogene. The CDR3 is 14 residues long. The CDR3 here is CASSKDSRNYGYTF. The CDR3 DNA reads TGTGCCAGCAGCAAAGATTCCAGAAACTATGGCTACACCTTC.

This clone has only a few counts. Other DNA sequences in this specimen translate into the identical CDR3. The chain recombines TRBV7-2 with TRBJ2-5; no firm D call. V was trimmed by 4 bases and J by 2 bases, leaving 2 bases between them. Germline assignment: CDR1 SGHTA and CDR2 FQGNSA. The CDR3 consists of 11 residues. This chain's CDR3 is CASSSQETQYF. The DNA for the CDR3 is TGTGCCAGCAGCTCGCAAGAGACCCAGTACTTC.

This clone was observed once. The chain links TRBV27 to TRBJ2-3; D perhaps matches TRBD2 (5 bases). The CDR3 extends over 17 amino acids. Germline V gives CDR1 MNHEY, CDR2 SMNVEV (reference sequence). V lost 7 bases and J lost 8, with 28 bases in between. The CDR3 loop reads CASTQVGVSSLRSTQYF. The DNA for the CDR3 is TGTGCCAGCACCCAAGTCGGGGTTAGTTCCCTCCGTAGTACGCAGTATTTT.

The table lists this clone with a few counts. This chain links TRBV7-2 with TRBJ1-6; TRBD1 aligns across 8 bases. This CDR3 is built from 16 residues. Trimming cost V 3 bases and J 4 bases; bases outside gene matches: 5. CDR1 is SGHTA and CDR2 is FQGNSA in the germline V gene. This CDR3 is CASSLGGTGYNSPLHF. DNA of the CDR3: TGTGCCAGCAGCTTGGGGGGGACAGGTTATAATTCACCCCTCCACTTT.

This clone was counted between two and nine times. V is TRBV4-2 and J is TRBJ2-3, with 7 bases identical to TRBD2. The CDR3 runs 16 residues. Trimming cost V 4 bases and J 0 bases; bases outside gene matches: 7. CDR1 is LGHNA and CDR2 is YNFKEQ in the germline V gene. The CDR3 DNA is TGTGCCAGCAGCCTAGGGACGGGAGGAAGCACAGATACGCAGTATTTT. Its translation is CASSLGTGGSTDTQYF.

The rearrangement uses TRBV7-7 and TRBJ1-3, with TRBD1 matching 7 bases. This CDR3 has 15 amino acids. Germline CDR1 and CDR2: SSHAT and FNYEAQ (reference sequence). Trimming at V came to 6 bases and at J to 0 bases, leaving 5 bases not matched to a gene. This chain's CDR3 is CASSLGQSSGNTIYF. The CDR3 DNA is TGTGCCAGCAGTTTGGGACAGAGCTCTGGAAACACCATATATTTT.

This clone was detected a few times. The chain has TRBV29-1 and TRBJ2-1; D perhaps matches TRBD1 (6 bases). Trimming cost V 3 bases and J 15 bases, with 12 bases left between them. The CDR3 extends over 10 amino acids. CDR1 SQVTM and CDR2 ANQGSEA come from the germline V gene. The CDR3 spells CSVDVQGPFF. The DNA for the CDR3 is TGCAGCGTTGATGTACAGGGTCCGTTCTTC.

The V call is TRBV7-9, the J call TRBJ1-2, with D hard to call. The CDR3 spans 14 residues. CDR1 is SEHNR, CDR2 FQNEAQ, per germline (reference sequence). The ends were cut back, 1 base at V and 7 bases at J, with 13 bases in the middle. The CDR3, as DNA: TGTGCCAGCAGCTTAGTAGGCCCTCTCCTTGGCTACACCTTC. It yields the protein CASSLVGPLLGYTF.

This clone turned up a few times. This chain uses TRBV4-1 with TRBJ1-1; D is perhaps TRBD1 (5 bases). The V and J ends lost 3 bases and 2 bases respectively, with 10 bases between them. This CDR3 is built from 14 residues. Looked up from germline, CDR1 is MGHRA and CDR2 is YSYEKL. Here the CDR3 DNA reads TGCGCCAGCAGCCAGCTCGACAGTAACACTGAAGCTTTCTTT. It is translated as CASSQLDSNTEAFF.

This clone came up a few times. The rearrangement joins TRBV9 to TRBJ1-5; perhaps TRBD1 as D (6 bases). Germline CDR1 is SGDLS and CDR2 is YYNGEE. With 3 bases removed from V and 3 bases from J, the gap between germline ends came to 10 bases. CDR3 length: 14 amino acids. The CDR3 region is CASSEQGTNQPQHF. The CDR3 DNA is TGTGCCAGCAGCGAACAGGGAACCAATCAGCCCCAGCATTTT.

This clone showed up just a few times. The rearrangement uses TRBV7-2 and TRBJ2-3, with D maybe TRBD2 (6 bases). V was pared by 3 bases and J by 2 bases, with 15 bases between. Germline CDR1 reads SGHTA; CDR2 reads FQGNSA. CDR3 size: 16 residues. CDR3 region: CASSFIAAFSTDTQYF. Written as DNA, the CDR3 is TGTGCCAGCAGCTTCATAGCGGCGTTTTCCACAGATACGCAGTATTTT.

Here the CDR3 DNA reads TGTGCCAGCAGCTTAACTCTCTCGAGCGGGAGATCGCGCAATGAGCAGTTCTTC. Amino acid sequence: CASSLTLSSGRSRNEQFF. This chain connects TRBV7-2 to TRBJ2-1, with 8 nucleotides matching TRBD2. Germline V CDR1 and CDR2: SGHTA, FQGNSA. Trimming took 2 bases from V and 6 from J; bases not matched to a gene: 15. This CDR3 is 18 amino acids long.